Below are 25 T cell receptor beta chains sequenced from a single sample in a study of blood T cell repertoires in COVID-19. The repertoire was sequenced with immunoSEQ multiplex PCR; TCRdb's copy has only in-frame clones and lacks some. The sample has 200,000 or so clones, around nine tenths seen once. The specimen was peripheral blood. These receptors were taken from a woman in her thirties or forties who had recovered from COVID-19.

The chain links TRBV7-2 to TRBJ1-1; the match to TRBD1 covers 8 bases. CDR1 SGHTA and CDR2 FQGNSA come from the germline V gene. CDR3 length equals 15 residues. V lost 1 base and J lost 0; bases outside the gene matches: 1. The CDR3 sequence: CASSLGQGLNTEAFF. CDR3 nucleotide sequence: TGTGCCAGCAGCTTAGGACAGGGGTTGAACACTGAAGCTTTCTTT.

The CDR3 protein is CASSFSGGGYEQYF. The CDR3, as DNA: TGTGCCAGTAGTTTTTCAGGGGGCGGATACGAGCAGTACTTC. The rearrangement uses TRBV19 and TRBJ2-7; TRBD1 agrees at 8 bases. Per the germline V gene, CDR1 is LNHDA and CDR2 is SQIVND (reference sequence). CDR3 length: 14 residues. V trimming: 5 bases; J trimming: 4 bases; junction bases outside the gene matches: 7.

The J gene is TRBJ1-2, the V gene TRBV7-9; TRBD1 might be the D (6 bases). The CDR3 length is 15 residues. CDR1 is SEHNR, CDR2 FQNEAQ, per germline (reference sequence). Trimming pared 1 base from V and 5 bases from J, leaving 14 bases between. The DNA of the CDR3 is TGTGCCAGCAGCTTAGGGTCTGGGGGCATTTATGGCTACACCTTC. Its translation: CASSLGSGGIYGYTF.

V gene TRBV21-1 combines with J gene TRBJ2-6; the D call TRBD1 from the table was never checked on the DNA. TRBV21-1 is listed as a pseudogene. The CDR3 totals 19 residues. CDR3 DNA sequence: TGTGCCAGCAGCGGAGGAAGGGACAGGGGGCATTCTGGGGCCAACGTCCTGACTTTC. It encodes CASSGGRDRGHSGANVLTF.

This clone has just a few counts. V is TRBV5-6 and J is TRBJ1-5, with D tentatively TRBD1 (5 bases). The germline V gene encodes CDR1 SGHDT and CDR2 YYEEEE. Trimming left V 3 bases short and J 5 bases short, with 9 bases between. The CDR3 is 13 amino acids. CDR3 nucleotide sequence: TGTGCCAGCAGCTCCGGGGGAGATCAGCCCCAGCATTTT. It yields the protein CASSSGGDQPQHF.

The gene calls are TRBV14 and TRBJ2-3; D is perhaps TRBD2 (5 bases). Germline CDR1 SGHDN, CDR2 FVKESK. The length of the CDR3 is 16 residues. V lost 0 bases to trimming and J lost 2 bases, with 12 bases between them. The CDR3 DNA follows: TGTGCCAGCAGCCAAGATCGAGTTAGCGTCACAGATACGCAGTATTTT. Encoded protein: CASSQDRVSVTDTQYF.

This clone was observed a single time. V usage is TRBV3-1 (or the pseudogene TRBV3-2) and J usage is TRBJ2-3; D uncertain. The length of the CDR3 is 14 residues. Trimming removed 5 bases at V and 1 base at J, with 10 bases between. Germline lookup yields CDR1 LGHDT and CDR2 YNNKEL (reference sequence). CDR3 loop: CASSSRERTDTQYF. The CDR3 nucleotides are TGTGCCAGCAGCTCCCGAGAGCGCACAGATACGCAGTATTTT.

The chain links TRBV6-5 to TRBJ1-2; TRBD1 is a possible D gene (6 bases). The CDR3 extends over 13 amino acids. Trimming removed 5 bases at V and 6 bases at J, with 13 bases between. The germline V gene has CDR1 MNHEY and CDR2 SVGAGI. CDR3 residues: CASSLQGGNGYTF. CDR3 nucleotide sequence: TGTGCCAGCAGTCTACAGGGTGGGAATGGCTACACCTTC.

The J gene is TRBJ2-2, the V gene TRBV27, with TRBD1 as a possible D gene (6 bases). CDR1 and CDR2 from the germline V gene are MNHEY and SMNVEV (reference sequence). V lost 1 base to trimming and J lost 6 bases, with 15 bases between them. The CDR3 consists of 16 residues. CDR3 coding DNA: TGTGCCAGCAGTTTATGGGGCAGGGGAACGTCCGGGGAGCTGTTTTTT. This encodes CASSLWGRGTSGELFF.

V and J are TRBV10-3 and TRBJ1-2; 8 bases are shared with TRBD1. Germline V lookup: CDR1 ENHRY, CDR2 SYGVKD. The CDR3 totals 12 residues. V shed 6 bases and J 8 bases; nucleotides not matched to a gene: 5. The CDR3 loop is CAIRGQDGGYTF. CDR3 DNA sequence: TGTGCCATCAGGGGACAGGATGGCGGCTACACCTTC.

This clone is a singleton in its sample. The chain uses TRBV3-1 (or the pseudogene TRBV3-2) and TRBJ1-3; the D gene is possibly TRBD1 (6 bases). Germline V gene data show CDR1 as LGHDT and CDR2 as YNNKEL (reference sequence). The CDR3 is 15 residues long. Trimming left V 6 bases short and J 0 bases short, with 12 bases between. The CDR3 loop reads CASRPTGISGNTIYF. DNA for the CDR3: TGTGCCAGCAGACCGACAGGAATCTCTGGAAACACCATATATTTT.

J is TRBJ2-7 and V is TRBV7-6; TRBD2 matches 10 bases. The CDR3 runs to 15 residues. Germline assignment: CDR1 SGHVS and CDR2 FNYEAQ. Trimming took 3 bases from V and 7 from J; bases not matched to a gene: 9. CDR3 DNA sequence: TGTGCCAGCAGCTTGGGGCTAGCGGGAGTTTGGGAGCAGTACTTC. Amino acids: CASSLGLAGVWEQYF.

CDR3 sequence reads: CASSPLHATELEAFF. The CDR3 DNA is TGTGCCAGCTCACCACTTCACGCGACGGAGTTGGAAGCTTTCTTT. V usage is TRBV18 and J usage is TRBJ1-1; D not certain. Germline V gene data show CDR1 as KGHSH and CDR2 as LQKENI. Trimming took 1 base from V and 8 from J, leaving 17 bases between them. The CDR3 is 15 residues long.

J is TRBJ2-3 and V is TRBV2, with 10 bases fitting TRBD1. J was trimmed by 3 bases and V by 5 bases; bases with no gene match: 2. The CDR3 covers 14 residues. The germline V gene encodes CDR1 SNHLY and CDR2 FYNNEI. CDR3 sequence reads: CASSWTGGTDTQYF. The DNA of the CDR3 is TGTGCCAGCAGTTGGACAGGGGGGACAGATACGCAGTATTTT.

This sequence joins TRBV28 and TRBJ1-1; 7 positions match TRBD1. The germline gives CDR1 MDHEN, CDR2 SYDVKM. The V segment lost 5 bases and the J segment 1 base; nucleotides outside the gene matches: 13. The CDR3 runs to 17 residues. The CDR3 sequence: CASSPPTGFRGNTEAFF. The DNA for the CDR3 is TGTGCCAGCAGTCCCCCGACAGGGTTTCGGGGGAACACTGAAGCTTTCTTT.

The chain couples TRBV14 to TRBJ1-5, with no clear D. The CDR3 contains 13 residues. Germline V gene data show CDR1 as SGHDN and CDR2 as FVKESK. V lost 6 bases, J lost 0 bases, and 6 bases lay in between. The CDR3 sequence: CASSQSSNQPQHF. The DNA of the CDR3 is TGTGCCAGCAGTCAGTCTAGCAATCAGCCCCAGCATTTT.

The CDR3: CASSPGVVAEAFF. The CDR3 DNA reads as TGTGCCAGCAGTCCAGGGGTCGTAGCTGAAGCTTTCTTT. This sequence joins TRBV6-5 and TRBJ1-1; D is perhaps TRBD1 (6 bases). Germline V gene sequence: CDR1 MNHEY, CDR2 SVGAGI. The CDR3 extends over 13 amino acids. V lost 5 bases, J lost 6 bases, and 13 bases lay in between.

The rearrangement joins TRBV19 to TRBJ2-7; D call uncertain. CDR3 length: 14 residues. V lost 3 bases, J lost 3 bases, and 12 bases lay in between. The germline V gene encodes CDR1 LNHDA and CDR2 SQIVND (reference sequence). The CDR3 sequence: CASSIAMADYEQYF. The CDR3 region has the DNA TGTGCCAGTAGTATTGCGATGGCGGACTACGAGCAGTACTTC.

The chain employs TRBV30 and TRBJ1-4; 10 nucleotides align to TRBD1. V lost 7 bases to trimming and J lost 6 bases; unmatched junction nucleotides: 11. Germline CDR1 GTSNPN, CDR2 SVGIG (reference sequence). There are 15 residues in the CDR3. The CDR3 coding sequence is TGTGCCTTTCTAACTCTGGACAGGGGGTATGAAAAACTGTTTTTT. Residues: CAFLTLDRGYEKLFF.

V and J are TRBV19 and TRBJ2-3; 11 bases line up with TRBD2. Germline CDR1 LNHDA, CDR2 SQIVND (reference sequence). The CDR3 is made up of 15 amino acids. Trimming took 4 bases from V and 6 from J; bases not matched to a gene: 6. The CDR3 sequence is CASSTPGLAADTQYF. Written as DNA, the CDR3 is TGTGCCAGTAGTACCCCGGGACTAGCGGCTGATACGCAGTATTTT.

The chain has TRBV2 and TRBJ2-7; 11 bases are shared with TRBD2. Per germline, CDR1 SNHLY and CDR2 FYNNEI. The CDR3 is 16 amino acids. With V trimmed by 2 bases and J by 4 bases, 7 bases remained unmatched. In DNA form, the CDR3 reads TGTGCCAGCAGTGAAACTAGCGGGAGCCTATGGTACGAGCAGTACTTC. Translated, it gives CASSETSGSLWYEQYF.

The chain uses TRBV28 and TRBJ1-4; the match to TRBD1 covers 11 bases. V was clipped by 6 bases and J by 6 bases; unmatched bases: 9. Germline CDR1 reads MDHEN; CDR2 reads SYDVKM. The CDR3 spans 16 residues. Here the CDR3 reads CASRHPPGQGDEKLFF. Here the CDR3 DNA reads TGTGCCAGCAGGCACCCGCCGGGACAGGGGGATGAAAAACTGTTTTTT.

DNA of the CDR3: TGTGCCAGCAGCTTAGAGCAGGGGGCTCCCCAGTTCTTC. Translated: CASSLEQGAPQFF. V usage is TRBV11-3 and J usage is TRBJ2-1, with 8 bases identical to TRBD1. V gave up 0 bases and J gave up 13 bases; unmatched junction bases: 5. The V gene's germline CDR1 is SGHNT and CDR2 YENEEA. The CDR3 consists of 13 residues.

In nucleotides, the CDR3 is TGTGCCAGAAGCCGAGATTTCGGGACTGTTGCGAGGGAGCAGTACTTC. It codes for CARSRDFGTVAREQYF. The chain employs TRBV7-5 and TRBJ2-7; no DNA check was done on the table's D call, TRBD2. TRBV7-5 is labeled a pseudogene. This CDR3 has 16 residues.

The chain carries TRBV11-1 and TRBJ2-3, with 7 bases fitting TRBD2. The germline gives CDR1 SGHAT, CDR2 FQDESV (reference sequence). The CDR3 is 16 amino acids. V lost 6 bases and J lost 0; bases outside the gene matches: 9. The CDR3 bases are TGTGCCAGCAGGGGGGGGACCCAACAGAGCACAGATACGCAGTATTTT. Residues: CASRGGTQQSTDTQYF.